This TCR beta chain was obtained from a study of blood T cell repertoires in COVID-19. For the study at large: T cells, B-cell-depleted T cells, or PBMCs supplied cDNA or gDNA.

A Seattle source enrolled patients during active infection and followed them longitudinally. In its sample, this clone was seen once. Only in-frame clones appear in the TCRdb table, and some are missing; sequencing was by immunoSEQ multiplex PCR. The sample consists of about 230,000 clones, 85% to 90% of them appearing once. Germline values: CDR1 LNHDA, CDR2 SQIVND (reference sequence). This CDR3 contains 14 residues. Trimming removed 3 bases from V and 5 bases from J, with 14 bases in between. Source material: peripheral blood. The clonotype comes from a man between 50 and 59 years old with COVID-19, enrolled during active disease. V usage is TRBV19 and J usage is TRBJ2-7, with D possibly TRBD2 on 6 matching bases. As DNA, the CDR3 is TGTGCCAGTAGTATGAACGGCAGGGAGGACGAGCAGTACTTC. Its protein product is CASSMNGREDEQYF.